This TCR beta chain was observed in a study of CD8+CD57+ T cells in acquired aplastic anemia. On the study more broadly: Mean DNA quantity obtained from sorted CD4+ and CD8+ cells was about 3.5 ug. CD4+ cell libraries from healthy donors averaged around 11 million reads.

Germline CDR1 is SGHRS and CDR2 is YFSETQ. V lost 0 bases and J 4 bases, leaving 10 bases between the germline ends. This CDR3 spans 14 amino acids. Study-wide points: Between patients and controls, 25 to 35 CD8+ CDR3 sequences were found in common. The CD8+ Simpson's diversity of patients and controls was not significantly different.

Genomic DNA, serving as template, underwent TCR beta VDJ and CDR3 profiling. TCRdb passed the reads through MiXCR, listing each CDR3 protein once. The data show under 200,000 distinct CDR3 sequences, 35% to 55% seen once. This clonotype was recorded at least ten times. Its antigen remains unidentified. Sequenced input: sorted CD4+, CD8+, or CD8+CD57+ T cells (not recorded which) from PBMCs. This chain uses TRBV5-1 with TRBJ1-1, with unresolved D. The sequence came from a human donor in good health. CDR3 sequence (DNA): TGCGCCAGCAGCTTGGCTGGCTCAAGCACTGAAGCTTTCTTT. Encoded protein: CASSLAGSSTEAFF.